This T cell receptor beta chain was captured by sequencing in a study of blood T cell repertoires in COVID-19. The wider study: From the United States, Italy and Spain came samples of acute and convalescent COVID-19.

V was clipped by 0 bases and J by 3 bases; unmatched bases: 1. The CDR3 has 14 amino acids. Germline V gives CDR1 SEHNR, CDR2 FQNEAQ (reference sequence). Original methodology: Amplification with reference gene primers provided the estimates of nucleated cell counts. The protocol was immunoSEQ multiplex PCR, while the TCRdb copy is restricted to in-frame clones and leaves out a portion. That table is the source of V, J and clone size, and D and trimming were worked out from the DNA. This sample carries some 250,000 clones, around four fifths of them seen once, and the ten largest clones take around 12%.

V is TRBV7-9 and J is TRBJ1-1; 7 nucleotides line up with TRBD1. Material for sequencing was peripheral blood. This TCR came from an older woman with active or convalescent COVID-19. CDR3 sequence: CASSLAQGDTEAFF. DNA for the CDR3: TGTGCCAGCAGCTTAGCTCAGGGGGACACTGAAGCTTTCTTT. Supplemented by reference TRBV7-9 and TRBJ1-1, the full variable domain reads DTGVSQNPRHKITKRGQNVTFRCDPISEHNRLYWYRQTLGQGPEFLTYFQNEAQLEKSRLLSDRFSAERPKGSFSTLEIQRTEQGDSAMYLCASSLAQGDTEAFFGQGTRLTVV.